This T cell receptor beta chain was identified in a study of cytomegalovirus exposure and HLA in healthy donors. The study's findings and limits: Sequencing likely produced, as an artifact, a cluster of highly shared sequence variants. Sequences of the TCR beta chain were said to predict the HLA-A and HLA-B alleles of most subjects accurately.

On this clone itself: Its antigen remains unidentified.

PCR employed 60 Vbeta and 13 Jbeta primers. Per the authors' pipeline: Later analysis identified roughly 82 million unique TCR beta chains, about 10 million shared. Clones were sequenced by immunoSEQ multiplex PCR, and TCRdb holds only the in-frame ones, with some missing. The D gene and trimming were derived from the DNA, and the V and J assignments and clone size from that table. Among some 150,000 clones, 75% to 85% were seen once, and the ten largest hold roughly 0.82%. The CDR3 is made up of 15 amino acids. Trimming stripped 0 bases from V and 8 bases from J, with 16 bases between. Germline CDR1 reads KGHSH; CDR2 reads LQKENI.

The sequence was collected from a female donor in good health and CMV-seronegative. The sequenced material came from PBMCs. The V and J genes are TRBV18 and TRBJ1-1; a weak D match, TRBD1 (5 bases). In DNA, the CDR3 is TGTGCCAGCTCACCACCATTCATCCGGGGGGTCGAAGCTTTCTTT. Translation: CASSPPFIRGVEAFF.